This TCR beta chain is from a study of blood T cell repertoires in COVID-19. As for the study in general: Sites in the United States, Italy and Spain provided acute and convalescent COVID-19 samples. T cells, B-cell-depleted T cells, or PBMCs supplied cDNA or gDNA.

The authors' processing: Nucleated cell counts were estimated from reference gene primer amplification. Some clones are missing from TCRdb's copy, which holds only in-frame ones; the method was immunoSEQ multiplex PCR. V, J and clone size reflect that table, while D and trimming were determined from the DNA. The repertoire holds under 80,000 clones, with around 88% as singletons. Trimming took off 8 bases at V and 4 bases at J, with 17 bases between the two ends. The CDR3 has 14 residues. Germline values: CDR1 MDHEN, CDR2 SYDVKM. The J gene is TRBJ1-2, the V gene TRBV28; possible D gene TRBD1, 5 bases. The specimen sequenced was peripheral blood. The source is a human donor in a cohort sampled during active COVID-19. CDR3 sequence: CASLSAGIIYGYTF. CDR3 bases: TGTGCCAGCCTTTCGGCAGGGATCATCTATGGCTACACCTTC.